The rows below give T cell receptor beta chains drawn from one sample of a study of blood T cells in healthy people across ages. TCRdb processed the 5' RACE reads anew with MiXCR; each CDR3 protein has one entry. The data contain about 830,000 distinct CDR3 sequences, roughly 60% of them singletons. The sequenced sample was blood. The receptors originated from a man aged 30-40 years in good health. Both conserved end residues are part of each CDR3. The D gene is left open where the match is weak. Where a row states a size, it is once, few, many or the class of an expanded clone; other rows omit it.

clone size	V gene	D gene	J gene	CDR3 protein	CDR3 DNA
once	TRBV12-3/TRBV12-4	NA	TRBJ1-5	CASSQSLDQPQHF	TGTGCCAGCAGTCAGAGTCTCGATCAGCCCCAGCATTTT
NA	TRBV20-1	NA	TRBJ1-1	CSAVPFLGVPRPGTEAFF	TGCAGTGCTGTGCCCTTTTTGGGGGTCCCCCGCCCGGGCACTGAAGCTTTCTTT
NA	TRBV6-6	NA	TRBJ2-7	CASSYVGMGEQYF	TGTGCCAGCAGTTACGTCGGGATGGGCGAGCAGTACTTC
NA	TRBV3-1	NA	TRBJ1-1	CASSQDRHSTEAFF	TGTGCCAGCAGCCAAGACCGCCATAGCACTGAAGCTTTCTTT
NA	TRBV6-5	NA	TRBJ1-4	CASNSQANANEKLFF	TGTGCCAGCAACTCCCAGGCGAATGCGAATGAAAAACTGTTTTTT
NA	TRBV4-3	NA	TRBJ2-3	CASSPNPSSTDTQYF	TGCGCCAGCAGCCCGAACCCTTCCAGCACAGATACGCAGTATTTT
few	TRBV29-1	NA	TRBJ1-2	CSVTRDYGYTF	TGCAGCGTCACCAGGGACTATGGCTACACCTTC
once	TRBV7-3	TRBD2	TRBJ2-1	CASIPLAGGQIYNEQFF	TGTGCCAGCATCCCACTAGCGGGGGGACAAATCTACAATGAGCAGTTCTTC
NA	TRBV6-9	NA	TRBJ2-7	CASSYILYEQYF	TGTGCCAGCAGTTACATATTATACGAGCAGTACTTC
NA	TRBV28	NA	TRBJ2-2	CASRQTGNTGELFF	TGTGCCAGCAGACAGACGGGGAACACCGGGGAGCTGTTTTTT
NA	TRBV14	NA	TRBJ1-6	CASSQDTAYSLSPLHF	TGTGCCAGCAGCCAAGATACCGCCTACAGTCTTTCACCCCTCCACTTT
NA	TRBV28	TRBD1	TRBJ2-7	CAAGGDRIGEQYF	TGTGCCGCCGGAGGGGACAGGATTGGCGAGCAGTACTTC
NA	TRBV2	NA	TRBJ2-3	CASSEVGQVDTQYF	TGTGCCAGCAGTGAAGTCGGTCAGGTGGATACGCAGTATTTT
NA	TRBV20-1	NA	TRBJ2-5	CSAVGHSQETQYF	TGCAGTGCTGTGGGACATAGCCAAGAGACCCAGTATTTC
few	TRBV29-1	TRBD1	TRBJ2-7	CSVGTGPYEQYF	TGCAGCGTAGGGACAGGGCCCTACGAGCAGTACTTC
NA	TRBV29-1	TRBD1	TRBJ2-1	CSVEGTGEHEQFF	TGCAGCGTTGAAGGGACAGGGGAACATGAGCAGTTCTTC
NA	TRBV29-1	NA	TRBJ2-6	CSVGGQSSGASVLTF	TGCAGCGTTGGAGGACAGAGCTCTGGGGCCAGCGTCCTGACTTTC
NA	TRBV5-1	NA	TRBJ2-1	CASSLEARRKYNEQFF	TGCGCCAGCAGCTTGGAGGCGCGTCGGAAGTACAATGAGCAGTTCTTC
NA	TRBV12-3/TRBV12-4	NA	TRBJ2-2	CASSAQTTPNTGELFF	TGTGCCAGCAGTGCCCAGACCACTCCGAACACCGGGGAGCTGTTTTTT
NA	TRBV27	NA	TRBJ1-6	CASTTGLLSPLHF	TGTGCCAGCACGACGGGCCTGCTTTCACCCCTCCACTTT
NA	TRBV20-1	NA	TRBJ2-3	CSSGPWAAGDTQYF	TGCAGTTCCGGCCCGTGGGCAGCGGGAGATACGCAGTATTTT
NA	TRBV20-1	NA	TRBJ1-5	CSALDGGDQPQHF	TGCAGTGCTTTGGACGGAGGGGATCAGCCCCAGCATTTT
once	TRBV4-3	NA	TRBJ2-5	CASSPPGLGSNEQYF	TGCGCCAGCAGCCCTCCGGGCCTGGGATCCAATGAGCAGTACTTC
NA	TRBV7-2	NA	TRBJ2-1	CASSLVRQNNEQFF	TGTGCCAGCAGCTTAGTTCGGCAGAACAATGAGCAGTTCTTC
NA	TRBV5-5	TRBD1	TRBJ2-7	CASSLAQGVEQYF	TGTGCCAGCAGCCTTGCACAGGGGGTCGAGCAGTACTTC
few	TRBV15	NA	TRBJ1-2	CATKTLNNYGYTF	TGTGCCACCAAAACTTTGAATAACTATGGCTACACCTTC
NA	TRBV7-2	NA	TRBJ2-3	CASSKQVNTDTQYF	TGTGCCAGCAGTAAACAGGTTAACACAGATACGCAGTATTTT
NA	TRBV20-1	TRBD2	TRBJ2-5	CSAWTSEETQYF	TGCAGTGCTTGGACTAGCGAAGAGACCCAGTACTTC
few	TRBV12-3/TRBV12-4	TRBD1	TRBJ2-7	CASSLATGRSYEQYF	TGTGCCAGCAGTTTAGCGACAGGGCGCTCCTACGAGCAGTACTTC
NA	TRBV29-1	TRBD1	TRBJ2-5	CSVFRGPVTGETQYF	TGCAGCGTTTTCAGGGGGCCCGTCACGGGAGAGACCCAGTACTTC
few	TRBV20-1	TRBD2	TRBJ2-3	CSARDPLAGDTQYF	TGCAGTGCTAGAGACCCACTAGCGGGAGATACGCAGTATTTT
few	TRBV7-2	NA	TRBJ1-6	CASSLARGANSPLHF	TGTGCCAGCAGCTTAGCCCGGGGTGCGAATTCACCCCTCCACTTT
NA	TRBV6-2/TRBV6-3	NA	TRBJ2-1	CASSLPDDEQFF	TGTGCCAGCAGCCTGCCGGACGATGAGCAGTTCTTC
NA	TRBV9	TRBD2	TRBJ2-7	CASSVTGEGREQYF	TGTGCCAGCAGCGTAACCGGGGAGGGACGCGAGCAGTACTTC
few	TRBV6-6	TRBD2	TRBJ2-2	CASSTSGGDTGELFF	TGTGCCAGCAGTACGAGCGGGGGGGACACCGGGGAGCTGTTTTTT
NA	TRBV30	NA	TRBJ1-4	CAWMGLGEKLFF	TGTGCCTGGATGGGGCTGGGTGAAAAACTGTTTTTT
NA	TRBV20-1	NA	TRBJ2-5	CSADLASETQYF	TGCAGTGCAGACCTGGCTTCGGAGACCCAGTACTTC
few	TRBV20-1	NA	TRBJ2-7	CSAREPGLSRYEQYF	TGCAGTGCTAGAGAACCGGGACTGTCGCGCTACGAGCAGTACTTC
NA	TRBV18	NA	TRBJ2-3	CASSPVQGPDTQYF	TGTGCCAGCTCACCAGTACAGGGACCAGATACGCAGTATTTT
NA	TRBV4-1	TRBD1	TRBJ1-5	CASSSGQGARQPQHF	TGCGCCAGCAGCTCGGGACAGGGGGCGCGTCAGCCCCAGCATTTT
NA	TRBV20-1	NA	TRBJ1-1	CSAGLGQRLGLAFF	TGCAGTGCAGGGCTCGGACAGCGCCTTGGATTGGCTTTCTTT
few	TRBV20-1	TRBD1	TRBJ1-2	CSAADRGDGYTF	TGCAGTGCAGCGGACAGGGGGGATGGCTACACCTTC
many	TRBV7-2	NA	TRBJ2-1	CASSLEGEQFF	TGTGCCAGCAGCTTAGAAGGTGAGCAGTTCTTC
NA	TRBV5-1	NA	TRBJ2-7	CASSLAGSLFEQYF	TGCGCCAGCAGCTTGGCGGGGTCTCTGTTCGAGCAGTACTTC